Below are 16 T cell receptor beta chains sequenced from a single sample in a study of shared clonotypes between healthy human individuals. Measured with immunoSEQ multiplex PCR; TCRdb has only the in-frame clones, and not every one. The table shows roughly 2 million clones, with roughly 94% occurring only once. The specimen was naive CD4+ T cells sorted from blood. Subset noted: CD45RA+ positively selected. These receptors all stem from a man aged 18 to 29 in good health.

This sequence joins TRBV6-6 and TRBJ2-7; D uncertain. This CDR3 spans 11 amino acids. Per germline, CDR1 MNHNY and CDR2 SVGAGI (reference sequence). Trimming removed 5 bases at V and 7 bases at J, with 9 bases between. CDR3 sequence: CASSRPREQYF. The CDR3, as DNA: TGTGCCAGCAGTCGCCCTCGAGAGCAGTACTTC.

In the case of this clone: This CDR3 is also generated by other DNA sequences in the sample. V gene TRBV6-1 combines with J gene TRBJ2-3; D gene unclear. Germline lookup yields CDR1 MNHNS and CDR2 SASEGT. V shed 1 base and J shed 3 bases, with 2 bases lying between them. This CDR3 has 12 amino acids. CDR3 nucleotide sequence: TGTGCCAGCAGTGAAGTTACAGATACGCAGTATTTT. This sequence encodes CASSEVTDTQYF.

The chain couples TRBV11-1 to TRBJ1-1; 7 nucleotides match TRBD1. The CDR3 extends over 12 amino acids. Germline assignment: CDR1 SGHAT and CDR2 FQDESV (reference sequence). After removal of 3 bases from V and 10 bases from J, the junction contained 5 bases not matched to a gene. The CDR3 DNA sequence: TGTGCCAGCAGCTTCACAGGGGCTGGAGCTTTCTTT. It yields the protein CASSFTGAGAFF.

Here the CDR3 reads CASSIGPVPDYEQYF. The DNA of the CDR3 is TGTGCCAGCAGCATCGGCCCCGTCCCTGACTACGAGCAGTACTTC. The chain couples TRBV11-2 to TRBJ2-7; D unclear. This CDR3 is 15 amino acids long. V shed 5 bases and J shed 3 bases, with 17 bases lying between them. Per the germline V gene, CDR1 is SGHAT and CDR2 is FQNNGV.

The rearrangement joins TRBV6-5 to TRBJ2-7; 10 nucleotides align to TRBD1. With V trimmed by 8 bases and J by 0 bases, 7 bases remained unmatched. The germline V gene has CDR1 MNHEY and CDR2 SVGAGI. CDR3 length: 15 amino acids. CDR3 protein: CASETGTGASYEQYF. As DNA, the CDR3 is TGTGCCAGCGAAACCGGGACAGGGGCCTCCTACGAGCAGTACTTC.

Turning to this clone: Other nucleotide sequences in the sample specify the same CDR3. The rearrangement uses TRBV19 and TRBJ2-5; D is unclear. Germline CDR1 reads LNHDA; CDR2 reads SQIVND (reference sequence). V was cut by 4 bases and J by 2 bases, with 2 bases left in between. This CDR3 has 11 amino acids. CDR3 loop: CASSTQETQYF. For the CDR3, the DNA is TGTGCCAGTAGTACACAAGAGACCCAGTACTTC.

The rearrangement links TRBV5-1 to TRBJ2-5; TRBD1 or TRBD2 may be the D gene (6 bases each). This CDR3 has 14 residues. Trimming pared 4 bases from V and 5 bases from J, leaving 15 bases between. Germline lookup yields CDR1 SGHRS and CDR2 YFSETQ. The CDR3 sequence is CASSRLGGLETQYF. The CDR3 nucleotides are TGCGCCAGCAGCCGGTTGGGGGGCTTGGAGACCCAGTACTTC.

The rearrangement joins TRBV2 to TRBJ2-7; TRBD2 matches 14 bases. Germline CDR1 and CDR2: SNHLY and FYNNEI. The CDR3 sequence is 16 residues long. The ends lost 5 bases at V and 2 bases at J; junction bases unmatched: 5. CDR3 coding DNA: TGTGCCAGCAGTCAAGGACTAGCGGGAGGTGCCTACGAGCAGTACTTC. Its protein is CASSQGLAGGAYEQYF.

The CDR3 sequence is CASSQVRGSTGYTF. The DNA of the CDR3 is TGTGCCAGCAGCCAAGTGCGGGGTTCGACTGGCTACACCTTC. The rearrangement joins TRBV14 to TRBJ1-2; D is uncertain. CDR1 is SGHDN, CDR2 FVKESK, per germline. Trimming stripped 1 base from V and 7 bases from J, with 13 bases between. The CDR3 has 14 residues.

A remark on this clone: Distinct nucleotide sequences in the sample also encode this CDR3. In nucleotides, the CDR3 is TGCGCCAGCAGTGAGTCTGTCAATCAGCCCCAGCATTTT. Translation: CASSESVNQPQHF. This rearrangement joins TRBV10-2 to TRBJ1-5; D call uncertain. The germline gives CDR1 WSHSY, CDR2 SAAADI. V dropped 0 bases and J dropped 3 bases, with 3 bases sitting between them. There are 13 residues in the CDR3.

The J gene is TRBJ2-1, the V gene TRBV5-4; a possible D gene is TRBD2 (6 bases). CDR3 size: 15 residues. V lost 4 bases, J lost 2 bases, and 13 bases lay in between. In germline, CDR1 is SGHNT, CDR2 YYREEE (reference sequence). CDR3 protein: CASSTISGTYNEQFF. For the CDR3, the DNA is TGTGCCAGCAGCACTATTAGCGGAACCTACAATGAGCAGTTCTTC.

This sequence joins TRBV4-3 and TRBJ1-4, with D uncertain. Trimming removed 1 base at V and 4 bases at J, with 19 bases between. Germline CDR1 reads LGHNA; CDR2 reads YSLEER. The CDR3 totals 18 residues. This CDR3 reads CASSQVPHPTQINEKLFF. CDR3 coding DNA: TGCGCCAGCAGCCAAGTGCCTCACCCTACGCAGATTAATGAAAAACTGTTTTTT.

Concerning this clone itself: Other DNA sequences within the sample encode an identical CDR3. The chain has TRBV7-9 and TRBJ2-7, with 10 bases matching TRBD1. The CDR3 runs 15 residues. The V gene's germline CDR1 is SEHNR and CDR2 FQNEAQ (reference sequence). The V and J ends lost 5 bases and 0 bases, in that order; junction bases with no gene match: 4. CDR3 bases: TGTGCCAGCAGCCCCCGGGACAGGGGCTCCTACGAGCAGTACTTC. As protein: CASSPRDRGSYEQYF.

V and J are TRBV11-3 and TRBJ2-3, with TRBD2 matching 14 bases. V dropped 5 bases and J dropped 3; count of bases not matched to a gene: 4. Per germline, CDR1 SGHNT and CDR2 YENEEA. The CDR3 has 16 amino acids. The CDR3: CASSPRTSGGTDTQYF. As DNA, the CDR3 is TGTGCCAGCAGCCCACGGACTAGCGGGGGGACAGATACGCAGTATTTT.

This chain links TRBV7-2 with TRBJ2-3; D gene ambiguous. Trimming pared 5 bases from V and 8 bases from J, leaving 14 bases between. CDR1 is SGHTA and CDR2 is FQGNSA in the germline V gene. The CDR3 is made up of 13 amino acids. The CDR3 coding sequence is TGTGCCAGCAGCGTCAACCCGACCCTTACGCAGTATTTT. Translated: CASSVNPTLTQYF.

This clone was seen only once. This rearrangement joins TRBV7-9 to TRBJ2-1; 10 bases agree with TRBD2. Germline loops: CDR1 SEHNR, CDR2 FQNEAQ (reference sequence). The junction had 10 bases not matched to a gene; V was cut back by 5 bases and J by 0 bases. The CDR3 is 18 amino acids. The CDR3 spells CASSILAGAPSSYNEQFF. CDR3 in DNA: TGTGCCAGCAGCATTCTAGCGGGGGCCCCGAGCTCCTACAATGAGCAGTTCTTC. Full variable domain (missing parts from reference TRBV7-9 and TRBJ2-1): DTGVSQNPRHKITKRGQNVTFRCDPISEHNRLYWYRQTLGQGPEFLTYFQNEAQLEKSRLLSDRFSAERPKGSFSTLEIQRTEQGDSAMYLCASSILAGAPSSYNEQFFGPGTRLTVL.